In its sample, the clone carrying this T cell receptor beta chain was seen once. This could be a read error, since a much larger clone is one nucleotide away. The sample belongs to a study of identical twins. The cDNA had a unique molecular identifier and a template-switch universal primer site. One entry per CDR3 protein, called by TCRdb with MiXCR from the 5' RACE reads. The data hold about 240,000 distinct CDR3 sequences, with roughly 7.5% observed a single time. In germline, CDR1 is MNHEY, CDR2 SMNVEV (reference sequence). CDR3 length equals 15 residues. This same sample was also part of a study on yellow fever vaccine responses in identical twins. From that report: Reportedly, the response of twins' T cells to the vaccine seemed partly convergent, partly personalized.

The clonotype was recovered from a woman in her late teens or twenties in good health. Sequencing was carried out using CD8+ T cells sorted from blood. The chain uses TRBV27 and TRBJ2-1; perhaps TRBD1 as D (6 bases). CDR3 nucleotides: TGTGCCGGCAGTTTATATCAGGGGACCACCAATGAGCAGTTCTTC. Translation gives CAGSLYQGTTNEQFF.